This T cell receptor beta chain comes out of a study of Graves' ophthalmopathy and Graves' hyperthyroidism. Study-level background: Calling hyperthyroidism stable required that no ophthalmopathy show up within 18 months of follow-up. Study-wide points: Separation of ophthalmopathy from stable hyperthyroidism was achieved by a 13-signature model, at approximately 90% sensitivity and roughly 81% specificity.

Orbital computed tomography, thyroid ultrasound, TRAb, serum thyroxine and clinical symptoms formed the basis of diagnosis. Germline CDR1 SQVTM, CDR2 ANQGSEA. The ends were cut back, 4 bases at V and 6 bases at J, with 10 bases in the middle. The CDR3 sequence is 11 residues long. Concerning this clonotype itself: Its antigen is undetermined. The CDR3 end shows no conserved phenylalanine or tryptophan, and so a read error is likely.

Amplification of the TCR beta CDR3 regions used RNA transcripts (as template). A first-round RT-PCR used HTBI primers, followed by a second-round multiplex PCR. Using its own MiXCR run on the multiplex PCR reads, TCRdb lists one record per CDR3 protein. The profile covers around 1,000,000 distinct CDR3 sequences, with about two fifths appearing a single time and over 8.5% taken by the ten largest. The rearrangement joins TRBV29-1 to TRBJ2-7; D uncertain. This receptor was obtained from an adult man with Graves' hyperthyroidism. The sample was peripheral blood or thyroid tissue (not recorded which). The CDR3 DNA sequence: TGCAGCGTTGGGAGAACCTGCGAGCAGTACTAC. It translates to CSVGRTCEQYY.